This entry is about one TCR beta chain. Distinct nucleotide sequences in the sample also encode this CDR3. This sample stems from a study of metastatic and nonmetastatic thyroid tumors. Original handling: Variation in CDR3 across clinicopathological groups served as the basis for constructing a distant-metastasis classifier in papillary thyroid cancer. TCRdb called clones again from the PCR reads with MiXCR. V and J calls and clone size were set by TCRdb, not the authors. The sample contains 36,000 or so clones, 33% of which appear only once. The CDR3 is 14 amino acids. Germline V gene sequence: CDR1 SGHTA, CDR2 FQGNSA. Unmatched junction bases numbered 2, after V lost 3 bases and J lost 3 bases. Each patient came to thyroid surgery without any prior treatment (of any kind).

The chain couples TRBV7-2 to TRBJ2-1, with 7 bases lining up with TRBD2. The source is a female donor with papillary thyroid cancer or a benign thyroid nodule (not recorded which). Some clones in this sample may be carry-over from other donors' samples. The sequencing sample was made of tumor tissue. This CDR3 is CASSLAGVYNEQFF. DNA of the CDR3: TGTGCCAGCAGCTTGGCGGGAGTCTACAATGAGCAGTTCTTC.